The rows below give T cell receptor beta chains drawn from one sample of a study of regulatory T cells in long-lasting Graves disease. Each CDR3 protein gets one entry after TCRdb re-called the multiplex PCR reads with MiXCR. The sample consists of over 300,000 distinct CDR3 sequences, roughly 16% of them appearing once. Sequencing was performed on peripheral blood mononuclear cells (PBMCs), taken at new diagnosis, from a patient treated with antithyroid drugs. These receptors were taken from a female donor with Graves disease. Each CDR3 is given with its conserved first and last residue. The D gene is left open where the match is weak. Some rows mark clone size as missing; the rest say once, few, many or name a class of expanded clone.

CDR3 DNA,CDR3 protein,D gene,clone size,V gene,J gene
TGTGCCAGCAGAGCGGGGGCGTACACTGAAGCTTTCTTT,CASRAGAYTEAFF,NA,many,TRBV6-2/TRBV6-3,TRBJ1-1
TGTGCCATCAGAGGGACAGGTTGGTACGAGCAGTACTTC,CAIRGTGWYEQYF,TRBD1,few,TRBV10-3,TRBJ2-7
TGTGCCAGCACCCCCGGGACAGGGGTACCCAATGAGCAGTTCTTC,CASTPGTGVPNEQFF,TRBD1,many,TRBV12-3/TRBV12-4,TRBJ2-1
TGTGCCAGCAGTTTACCCGGGTCCCAGTACGAGCAGTACTTC,CASSLPGSQYEQYF,NA,NA,TRBV27,TRBJ2-7
TGCAGTGCTAGAGGAAGCGGGAGGGTTACAGATACGCAGTATTTT,CSARGSGRVTDTQYF,TRBD2,many,TRBV20-1,TRBJ2-3
TGTGCCACCAGCAGAGATCAGAAAGGGGGCACAGGAGCTAATGAAAAACTGTTTTTT,CATSRDQKGGTGANEKLFF,TRBD1,many,TRBV15,TRBJ1-4
TGCAGTGCTAGTTTCCGGGGGGACCAAGAGACCCAGTACTTC,CSASFRGDQETQYF,TRBD2,few,TRBV20-1,TRBJ2-5
TGTGCCAGCAGCTCAACTCGGGGAGGGGATAACTATGGCTACACCTTC,CASSSTRGGDNYGYTF,NA,many,TRBV7-9,TRBJ1-2
TGTGCCTGGAGTCTCCCTTACGGGAAAATGAACACTGAAGCTTTCTTT,CAWSLPYGKMNTEAFF,NA,many,TRBV30,TRBJ1-1
TGCAGTGCTAGGATAGCGGGCCTTTCGAACACCGGGGAGCTGTTTTTT,CSARIAGLSNTGELFF,TRBD2,many,TRBV20-1,TRBJ2-2
TGTGCCAGCAGTTTATTTGCGGGAGACTCCGGGGAGCTGTTTTTT,CASSLFAGDSGELFF,TRBD2,many,TRBV28,TRBJ2-2
TGTGCCAGCAGCTCCAACATCCCCGGGACAGGTGTTAGTAACACTGAAGCTTTCTTT,CASSSNIPGTGVSNTEAFF,TRBD1,many,TRBV7-3,TRBJ1-1
TGTGCCAGCAGTTTATCCAGATCCTACGAGCAGTACTTC,CASSLSRSYEQYF,NA,NA,TRBV27,TRBJ2-7
TGTGCCAGCAGTTTAACAGGGGGCTTCATCGGGGAGCTGTTTTTT,CASSLTGGFIGELFF,TRBD1,many,TRBV12-3/TRBV12-4,TRBJ2-2
TGTGCCAGCAGCTTGGCCGGGACCGCCAATCAGCCCCAGCATTTT,CASSLAGTANQPQHF,NA,many,TRBV5-5,TRBJ1-5
TGTGCTAGTGGTTTGGGGACAGTTCCTGGAAACACCATATATTTT,CASGLGTVPGNTIYF,NA,few,TRBV12-5,TRBJ1-3
TGCAGTGCAGCGGGGACTAGCGGGGAGCAGTTCTTC,CSAAGTSGEQFF,TRBD2,few,TRBV20-1,TRBJ2-1
TGTGCCAGCAGCATTAGACAGGGGAATGAAAAACTGTTTTTT,CASSIRQGNEKLFF,TRBD1,many,TRBV7-9,TRBJ1-4
TGTGCCAGTAGCCTCCACAGGGACAATCAGCCCCAGCATTTT,CASSLHRDNQPQHF,NA,NA,TRBV19,TRBJ1-5
TGTGCCAGCAGAAACAGGGACATGACGCCCCAGCATTTT,CASRNRDMTPQHF,NA,NA,TRBV28,TRBJ1-5
TGTGCCAGCTCCTTAGAGCGCATCGTCGAATACACCTTC,CASSLERIVEYTF,NA,NA,TRBV6-1,TRBJ1-2
TGTGCCAGCAGTTTAGGGGACAGGGATCCTAATGAAAAACTGTTTTTT,CASSLGDRDPNEKLFF,TRBD1,many,TRBV12-3/TRBV12-4,TRBJ1-4
TGTGCCAGCAGTTTATCGATGGGACAGCCCAGGCAGTACTTC,CASSLSMGQPRQYF,TRBD1,NA,TRBV27,TRBJ2-7
TGTGCCAGCAGTGACCGGACAGGGAGTAGTGAAAAACTGTTTTTT,CASSDRTGSSEKLFF,TRBD1,few,TRBV2,TRBJ1-4
TGCAGTGCTAGAGACCATGGGGGCGGCAACTATGGCTACACCTTC,CSARDHGGGNYGYTF,NA,many,TRBV20-1,TRBJ1-2
TGTGCCAGTAGTGACGTCGCGGGCACCTATAATTCACCCCTCCACTTT,CASSDVAGTYNSPLHF,NA,many,TRBV19,TRBJ1-6
TGTGCCAGCAGCCTAGGAAAGCCCTATGGCTACACCTTC,CASSLGKPYGYTF,NA,many,TRBV7-9,TRBJ1-2
TGTGCCAGCAGTTTACTCCAGGGGAACTCACCCCTCCACTTT,CASSLLQGNSPLHF,NA,NA,TRBV27,TRBJ1-6
TGCAGTGCGCTGAGGCTAGCAAGTTTCAATGAGCAGTTCTTC,CSALRLASFNEQFF,NA,NA,TRBV20-1,TRBJ2-1
TGTGCCAGCAGCCCTCGGCCCTTCAACCAAGAGACCCAGTACTTC,CASSPRPFNQETQYF,NA,many,TRBV7-2,TRBJ2-5
TGCGCCAGCAGCCAAGGGCCGGGACTAGTCCGGGATACGCAGTATTTT,CASSQGPGLVRDTQYF,TRBD2,NA,TRBV4-3,TRBJ2-3
TGTGCCAGCGGGGTCCACTACGAGCAGTACTTC,CASGVHYEQYF,NA,NA,TRBV28,TRBJ2-7
TGTGCCAGCAGTACAGGAGCTGGGGAGACCCAGTACTTC,CASSTGAGETQYF,NA,many,TRBV6-1,TRBJ2-5
TGTGCCAGCAGTTTGACAGCAAACTATGGCTACACCTTC,CASSLTANYGYTF,NA,many,TRBV12-3/TRBV12-4,TRBJ1-2
TGTGCCAGCTCACCCCCGACTAGCGGGGGGCTTGAGCAGTTCTTC,CASSPPTSGGLEQFF,TRBD2,NA,TRBV18,TRBJ2-1
TGTGCCAGCAGTGGGGATCTAGGGGGATTTCCTAATGAAAAACTGTTTTTT,CASSGDLGGFPNEKLFF,NA,many,TRBV2,TRBJ1-4
TGTGCCAGCAGCTTAGAAGGTGGAGAAGCTTTCTTT,CASSLEGGEAFF,NA,many,TRBV11-3,TRBJ1-1